The 11 T cell receptor beta chains listed next were all sequenced from one sample in a study of spatial heterogeneity in lung cancer. Study-wide findings and caveats: Counts of expanded alpha and beta TCRs within tumors tracked the tumor nonsynonymous mutation count.

The antigens of these receptors remain unknown. TCRdb ran MiXCR on the 5' RACE reads and lists one entry per CDR3 protein. Of roughly 2,000 distinct CDR3 sequences in the sample, around 2.8% were seen once. Time point defined: sample taken at primary tumor resection. The sequencing used lung tumor tissue, collected at surgery. These receptors all come from a female donor with early-stage non-small cell lung cancer.

By share of the sample, this clonotype is medium-sized (0.01 to 0.1%). This chain uses TRBV28 with TRBJ2-4, with D perhaps matching TRBD2 (5 bases). Germline V CDR1 and CDR2: MDHEN, SYDVKM. CDR3 length equals 17 residues. V dropped 6 bases and J dropped 0 bases, with 18 bases sitting between them. The CDR3 region is CASSLSLGLLAKNIQYF. Here the CDR3 DNA reads TGTGCCAGCAGCCTGAGCCTCGGACTGCTAGCCAAAAACATTCAGTACTTC.

In its sample, this clonotype ranks as medium-sized. V gene TRBV27 combines with J gene TRBJ2-2; 8 bases line up with TRBD2. V lost 7 bases to trimming and J lost 0 bases; unmatched junction nucleotides: 4. This CDR3 has 15 residues. The V gene's germline CDR1 is MNHEY and CDR2 SMNVEV (reference sequence). CDR3 region: CASIPGGANTGELFF. CDR3 nucleotide sequence: TGTGCCAGCATCCCGGGAGGGGCGAACACCGGGGAGCTGTTTTTT.

In its sample, this clonotype is large. V is TRBV6-6 and J is TRBJ1-4, with D possibly matching TRBD1 (5 bases). Germline lookup yields CDR1 MNHNY and CDR2 SVGAGI (reference sequence). The CDR3 spans 17 residues. Trimming took off 2 bases at V and 8 bases at J, with 21 bases between the two ends. The CDR3 protein is CASSYPDSRARGEKLFF. The CDR3 DNA is TGTGCCAGCAGTTACCCCGACAGCAGGGCAAGAGGGGAAAAACTGTTTTTT.

By sample fraction, this clonotype is medium-sized. The gene calls are TRBV7-3 and TRBJ2-1; TRBD2 matches at 10 bases. The germline V gene encodes CDR1 SGHTA and CDR2 FQGTGA. This CDR3 is built from 14 residues. With 5 bases clipped from V and 4 bases from J, the junction kept 2 bases outside the gene matches. Here the CDR3 DNA reads TGTGCCAGCAGCGATAGCGGGGGGTACAATGAGCAGTTCTTC. This encodes CASSDSGGYNEQFF. Variable domain in full (rest from reference TRBV7-3 and TRBJ2-1): GAGVSQTPSNKVTEKGKYVELRCDPISGHTALYWYRQSLGQGPEFLIYFQGTGAADDSGLPNDRFFAVRPEGSVSTLKIQRTERGDSAVYLCASSDSGGYNEQFFGPGTRLTVL.

In its sample, this clonotype ranks as medium-sized. V usage is TRBV5-6 and J usage is TRBJ2-7, with 9 bases fitting TRBD1. V dropped 2 bases and J dropped 3; count of bases not matched to a gene: 6. CDR3 length: 15 residues. Germline V gives CDR1 SGHDT, CDR2 YYEEEE. This CDR3 reads CASSFGQGILYEQYF. The CDR3 bases are TGTGCCAGCAGCTTCGGACAGGGGATCCTCTACGAGCAGTACTTC.

This clonotype counts as medium-sized (0.01 to 0.1%). Since a much larger clone is just one base distant, this may be a read error. The chain has TRBV6-4 and TRBJ2-2; D is unresolved. The germline CDR1 and CDR2 sequences are MRHNA and SNTAGT. The CDR3 is 14 amino acids. V lost 6 bases to trimming and J lost 3 bases, with 11 bases between them. CDR3 amino acids: CASSGAPDTGELFF. DNA of the CDR3: TGTGCCAGCAGCGGAGCCCCTGACACCGGGGAGCTGTTTTTT.

In its sample, this clonotype is large. V is TRBV28 and J is TRBJ1-4, with unresolved D. The CDR3 is 11 amino acids. The V end lost 6 bases, the J end lost 4 bases, and 3 bases lay between the germline ends. CDR1 and CDR2 from the germline V gene are MDHEN and SYDVKM. CDR3 coding DNA: TGTGCCAGCAGCGATAATGAAAAACTGTTTTTT. Amino acids: CASSDNEKLFF.

This clonotype is labeled medium-sized. At one end the junction does not follow the germline gene, possibly because of a read error. J is TRBJ2-1 and V is TRBV6-1; 8 nucleotides match TRBD2. The CDR3 is 13 amino acids. The germline V gene encodes CDR1 MNHNS and CDR2 SASEGT. The CDR3 sequence: CASSEASGGVSVF. DNA for the CDR3: TGTGCCAGCAGTGAAGCCAGCGGGGGAGTCTCGGTCTTC.

This clonotype is medium-sized. This chain uses TRBV5-1 with TRBJ1-2; D is ambiguous. Germline lookup yields CDR1 SGHRS and CDR2 YFSETQ. V was cut by 0 bases and J by 5 bases, with 5 bases left in between. The CDR3 spans 12 residues. CDR3 amino acids: CASSLAGYGYTF. The CDR3 nucleotides read TGCGCCAGCAGCTTGGCAGGATATGGCTACACCTTC. Variable domain in full (rest from reference TRBV5-1 and TRBJ1-2): KAGVTQTPRYLIKTRGQQVTLSCSPISGHRSVSWYQQTPGQGLQFLFEYFSETQRNKGNFPGRFSGRQFSNSRSEMNVSTLELGDSALYLCASSLAGYGYTFGSGTRLTVV.

This clonotype was recorded at least ten times. V usage is TRBV4-3 and J usage is TRBJ2-5; 8 bases agree with TRBD2. The CDR3 is made up of 14 amino acids. CDR1 is LGHNA, CDR2 YSLEER, per germline. V lost 0 bases and J lost 5; bases outside the gene matches: 2. The CDR3 bases are TGCGCCAGCAGCCAAGATCCGGGAGGGGAGACCCAGTACTTC. Its protein is CASSQDPGGETQYF.

This clonotype was observed a handful of times. Written as DNA, the CDR3 is TGTGCCAGCAGAAGGACTGGGTACAATGAGCAGTTCTTC. Translation gives CASRRTGYNEQFF. V gene TRBV6-2 or TRBV6-3 combines with J gene TRBJ2-1; a weak D match, TRBD2 (5 bases). The germline V gene has CDR1 MNHEY and CDR2 SVGEGT. The V end lost 6 bases, the J end lost 4 bases, and 10 bases lay between the germline ends. The CDR3 consists of 13 residues.